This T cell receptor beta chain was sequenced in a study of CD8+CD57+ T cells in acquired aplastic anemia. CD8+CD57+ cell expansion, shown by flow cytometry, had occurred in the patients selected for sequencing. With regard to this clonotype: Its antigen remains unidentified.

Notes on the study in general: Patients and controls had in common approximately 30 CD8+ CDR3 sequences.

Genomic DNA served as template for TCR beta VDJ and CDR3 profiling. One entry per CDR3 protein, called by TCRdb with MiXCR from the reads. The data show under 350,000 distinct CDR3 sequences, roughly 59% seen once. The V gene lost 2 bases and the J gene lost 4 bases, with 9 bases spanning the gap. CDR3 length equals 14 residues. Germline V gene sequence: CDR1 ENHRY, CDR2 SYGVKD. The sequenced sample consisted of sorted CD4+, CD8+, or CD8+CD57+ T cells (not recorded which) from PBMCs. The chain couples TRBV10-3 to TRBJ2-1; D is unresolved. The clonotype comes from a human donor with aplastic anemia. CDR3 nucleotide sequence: TGTGCCATCAGTGAGCGTCAACCTTACAATGAGCAGTTCTTC. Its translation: CAISERQPYNEQFF.